This TCR beta chain appears in the sequencing data of a study of spatial heterogeneity in lung cancer. Study-wide background: Alpha-chain sequences were detected in numbers that were consistently lower than beta-chain sequences. Notes on the study in general: Follow-up blood showed ubiquitous expanded tumor TCRs less than blood at resection did.

Individually, TCR cDNA molecules were each labelled with a unique molecular identifier. TCRdb reprocessed the 5' RACE reads with MiXCR, giving one entry per CDR3 protein. The sample includes 77,000 or so distinct CDR3 sequences, 15% to 25% of them seen just once. The time point was: sample taken at primary tumor resection. Unsorted whole RNA from tumor, nontumor lung or frozen PBMC underwent sequencing. Donors were roughly 70 untreated early-stage non-small cell lung cancer patients. Concerning this clonotype: Its antigen is not known.

Germline V CDR1 and CDR2: MGHDK, SYGVNS. Trimming shortened V by 3 bases and J by 6 bases, and 9 bases separated the two germline ends. CDR3 size: 12 residues. Source: PBMCs, taken at surgery. V is TRBV25-1 and J is TRBJ2-7; D ambiguous. The receptor was derived from a male donor with early-stage non-small cell lung cancer. This chain's CDR3 is CASSDLGVEQYF. Written as DNA, the CDR3 is TGTGCCAGCAGTGACCTAGGAGTCGAGCAGTACTTC.